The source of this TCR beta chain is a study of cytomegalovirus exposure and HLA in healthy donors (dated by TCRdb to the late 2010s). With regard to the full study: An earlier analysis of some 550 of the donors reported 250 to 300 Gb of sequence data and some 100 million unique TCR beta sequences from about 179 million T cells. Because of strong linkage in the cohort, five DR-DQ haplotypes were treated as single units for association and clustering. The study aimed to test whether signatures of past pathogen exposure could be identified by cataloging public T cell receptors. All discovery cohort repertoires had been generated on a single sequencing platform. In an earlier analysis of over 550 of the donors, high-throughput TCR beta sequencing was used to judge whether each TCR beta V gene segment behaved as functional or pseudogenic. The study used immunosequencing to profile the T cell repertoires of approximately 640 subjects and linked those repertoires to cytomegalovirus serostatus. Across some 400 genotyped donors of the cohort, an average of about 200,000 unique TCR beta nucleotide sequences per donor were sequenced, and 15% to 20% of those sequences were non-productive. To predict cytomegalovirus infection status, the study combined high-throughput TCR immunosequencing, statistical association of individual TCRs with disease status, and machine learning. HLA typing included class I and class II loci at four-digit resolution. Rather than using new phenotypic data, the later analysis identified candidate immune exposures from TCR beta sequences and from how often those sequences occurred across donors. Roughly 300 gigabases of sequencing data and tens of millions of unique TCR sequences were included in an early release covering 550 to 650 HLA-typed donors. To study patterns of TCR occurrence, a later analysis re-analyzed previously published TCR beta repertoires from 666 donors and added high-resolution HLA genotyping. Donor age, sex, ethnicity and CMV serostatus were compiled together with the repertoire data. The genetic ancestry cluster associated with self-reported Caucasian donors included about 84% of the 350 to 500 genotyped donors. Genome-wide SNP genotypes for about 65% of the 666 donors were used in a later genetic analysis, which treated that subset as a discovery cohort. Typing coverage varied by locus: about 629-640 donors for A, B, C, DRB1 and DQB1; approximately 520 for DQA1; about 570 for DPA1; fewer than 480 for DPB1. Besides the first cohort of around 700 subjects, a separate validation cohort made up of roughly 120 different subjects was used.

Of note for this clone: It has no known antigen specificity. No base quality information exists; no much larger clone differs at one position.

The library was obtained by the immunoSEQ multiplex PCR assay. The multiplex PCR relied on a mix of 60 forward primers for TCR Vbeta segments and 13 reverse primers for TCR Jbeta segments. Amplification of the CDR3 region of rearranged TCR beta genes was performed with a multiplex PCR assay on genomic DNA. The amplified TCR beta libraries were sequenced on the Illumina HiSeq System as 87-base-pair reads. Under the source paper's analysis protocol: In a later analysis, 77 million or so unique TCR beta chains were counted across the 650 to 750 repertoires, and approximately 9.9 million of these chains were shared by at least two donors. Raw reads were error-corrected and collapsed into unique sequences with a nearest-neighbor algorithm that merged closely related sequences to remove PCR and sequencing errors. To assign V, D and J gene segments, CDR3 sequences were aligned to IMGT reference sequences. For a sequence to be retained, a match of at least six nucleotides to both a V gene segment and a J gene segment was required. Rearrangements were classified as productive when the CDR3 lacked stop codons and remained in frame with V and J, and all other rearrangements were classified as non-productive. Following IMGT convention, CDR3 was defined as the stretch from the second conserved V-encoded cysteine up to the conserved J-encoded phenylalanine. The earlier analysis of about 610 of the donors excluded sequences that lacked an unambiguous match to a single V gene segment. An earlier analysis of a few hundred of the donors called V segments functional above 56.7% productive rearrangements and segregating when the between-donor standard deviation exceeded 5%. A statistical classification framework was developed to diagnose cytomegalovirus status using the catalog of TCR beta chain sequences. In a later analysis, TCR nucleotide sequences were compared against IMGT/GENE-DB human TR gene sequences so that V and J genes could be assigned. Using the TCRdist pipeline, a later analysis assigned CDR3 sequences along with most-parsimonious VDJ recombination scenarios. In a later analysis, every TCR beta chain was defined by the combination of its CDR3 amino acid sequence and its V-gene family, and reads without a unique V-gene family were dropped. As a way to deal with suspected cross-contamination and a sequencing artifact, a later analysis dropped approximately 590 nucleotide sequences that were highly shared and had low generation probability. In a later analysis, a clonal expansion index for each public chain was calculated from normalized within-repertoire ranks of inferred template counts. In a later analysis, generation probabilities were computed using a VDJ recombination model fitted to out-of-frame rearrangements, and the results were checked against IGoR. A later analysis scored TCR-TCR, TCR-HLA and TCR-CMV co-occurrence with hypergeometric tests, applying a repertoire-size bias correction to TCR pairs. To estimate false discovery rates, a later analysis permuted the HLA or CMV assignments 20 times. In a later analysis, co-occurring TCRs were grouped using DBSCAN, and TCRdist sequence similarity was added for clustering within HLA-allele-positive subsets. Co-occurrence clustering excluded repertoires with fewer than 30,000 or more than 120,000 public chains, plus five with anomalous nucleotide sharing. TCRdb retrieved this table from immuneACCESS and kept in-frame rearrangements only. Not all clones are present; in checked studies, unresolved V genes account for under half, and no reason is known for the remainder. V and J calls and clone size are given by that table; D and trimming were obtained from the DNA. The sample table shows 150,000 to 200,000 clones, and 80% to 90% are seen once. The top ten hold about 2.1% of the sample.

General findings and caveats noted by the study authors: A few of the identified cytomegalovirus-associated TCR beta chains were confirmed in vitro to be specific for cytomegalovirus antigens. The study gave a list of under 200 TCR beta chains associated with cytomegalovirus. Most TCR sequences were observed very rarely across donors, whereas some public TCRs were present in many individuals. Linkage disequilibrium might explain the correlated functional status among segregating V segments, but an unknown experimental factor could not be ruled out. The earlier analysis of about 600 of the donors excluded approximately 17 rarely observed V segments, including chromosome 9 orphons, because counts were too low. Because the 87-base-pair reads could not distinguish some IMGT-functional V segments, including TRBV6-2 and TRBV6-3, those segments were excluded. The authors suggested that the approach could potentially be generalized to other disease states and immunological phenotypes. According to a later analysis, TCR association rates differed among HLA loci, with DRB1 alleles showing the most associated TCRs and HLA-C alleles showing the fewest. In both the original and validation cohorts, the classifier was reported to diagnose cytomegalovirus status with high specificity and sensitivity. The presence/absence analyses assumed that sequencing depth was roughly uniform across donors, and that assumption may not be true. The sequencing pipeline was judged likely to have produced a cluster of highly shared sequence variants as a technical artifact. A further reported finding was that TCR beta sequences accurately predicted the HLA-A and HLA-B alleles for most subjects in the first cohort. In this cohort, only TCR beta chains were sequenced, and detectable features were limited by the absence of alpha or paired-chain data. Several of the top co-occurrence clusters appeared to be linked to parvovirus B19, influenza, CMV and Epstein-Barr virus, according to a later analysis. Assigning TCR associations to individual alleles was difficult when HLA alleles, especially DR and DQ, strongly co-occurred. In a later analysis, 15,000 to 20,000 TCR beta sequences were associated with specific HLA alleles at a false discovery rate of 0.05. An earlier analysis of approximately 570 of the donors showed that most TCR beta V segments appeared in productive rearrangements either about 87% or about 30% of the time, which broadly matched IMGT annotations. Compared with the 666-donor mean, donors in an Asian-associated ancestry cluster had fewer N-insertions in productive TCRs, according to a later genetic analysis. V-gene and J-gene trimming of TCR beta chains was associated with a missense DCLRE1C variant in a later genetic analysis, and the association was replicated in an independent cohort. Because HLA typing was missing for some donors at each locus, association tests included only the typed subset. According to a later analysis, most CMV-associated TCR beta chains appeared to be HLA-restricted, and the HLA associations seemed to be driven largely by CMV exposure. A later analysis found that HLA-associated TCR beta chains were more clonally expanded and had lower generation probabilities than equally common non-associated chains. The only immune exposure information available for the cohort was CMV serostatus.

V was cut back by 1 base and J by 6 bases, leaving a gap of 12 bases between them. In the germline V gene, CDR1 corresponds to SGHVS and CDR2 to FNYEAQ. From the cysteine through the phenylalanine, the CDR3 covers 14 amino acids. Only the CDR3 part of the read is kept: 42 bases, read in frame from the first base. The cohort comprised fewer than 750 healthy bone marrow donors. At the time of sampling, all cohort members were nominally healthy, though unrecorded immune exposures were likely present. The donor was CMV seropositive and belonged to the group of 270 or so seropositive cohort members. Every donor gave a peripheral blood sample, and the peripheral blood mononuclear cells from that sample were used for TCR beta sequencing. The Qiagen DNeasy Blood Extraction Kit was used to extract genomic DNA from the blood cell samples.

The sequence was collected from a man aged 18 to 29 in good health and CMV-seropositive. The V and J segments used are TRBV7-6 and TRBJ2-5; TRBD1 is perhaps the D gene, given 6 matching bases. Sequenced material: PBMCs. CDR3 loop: CASSLGTGSKTQYF. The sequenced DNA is TGTGCCAGCAGCTTAGGAACAGGGAGCAAGACCCAGTACTTC.